One and the same sample provided the 27 T cell receptor beta chains below, sequenced in a study of cytotoxic CD8 clonotypes in ibrutinib-treated CLL. The repertoire was sequenced with immunoSEQ multiplex PCR; TCRdb's copy has only in-frame clones and lacks some. The sample comprises 28,000 or so clones, about 62% of which are singletons, and 11% to 15% rests with the top ten. The sequencing used PBMCs, collected before ibrutinib treatment. The receptor source for this set is a human donor with chronic lymphocytic leukemia.

This clone appeared once. The chain recombines TRBV28 with TRBJ2-1; D unclear. The CDR3 totals 14 residues. Germline values: CDR1 MDHEN, CDR2 SYDVKM. V was shortened by 5 bases and J by 4 bases, with 12 bases between the two germline ends. In DNA, the CDR3 is TGTGCCAGCAGTGCCCTAGACGGTTACAATGAGCAGTTCTTC. Translated, it gives CASSALDGYNEQFF.

This clone has only a few counts. The gene calls are TRBV7-6 and TRBJ2-1, with 10 positions matching TRBD2. This CDR3 has 14 residues. V lost 6 bases to trimming and J lost 9 bases; unmatched junction nucleotides: 8. From germline, CDR1 is SGHVS and CDR2 FNYEAQ. The CDR3 loop reads CASSSAGGPSEQFF. For the CDR3, the DNA is TGTGCCAGCAGTTCAGCGGGGGGGCCGAGTGAGCAGTTCTTC. The variable domain in full, with the rest retrieved from reference TRBV7-6 and TRBJ2-1, is GAGVSQSPRYKVTKRGQDVALRCDPISGHVSLYWYRQALGQGPEFLTYFNYEAQQDKSGLPNDRFSAERPEGSISTLTIQRTEQRDSAMYRCASSSAGGPSEQFFGPGTRLTVL.

This clone was seen a handful of times. The CDR3 region is CASRGLAKREQYF. For the CDR3, the DNA is TGTGCCAGCAGAGGCCTAGCGAAGAGAGAGCAGTACTTC. The chain recombines TRBV6-5 with TRBJ2-7; D is possibly TRBD2 (6 bases). The germline V and J ends were trimmed by 6 bases and 7 bases, with 16 bases remaining between them. The CDR3 is 13 residues long. Germline CDR1 reads MNHEY; CDR2 reads SVGAGI.

The rearrangement links TRBV10-1 to TRBJ2-7; D is perhaps TRBD1 or TRBD2 (5 bases each). CDR3 length: 15 amino acids. Germline CDR1 is WNHNN and CDR2 is SYGVQD (reference sequence). V was clipped by 3 bases and J by 4 bases, with 16 bases between them. The CDR3 protein is CASSDPGTGVYEQYF. DNA of the CDR3: TGCGCCAGCAGTGACCCCGGGACGGGCGTGTACGAGCAGTACTTC.

This rearrangement joins TRBV11-3 to TRBJ2-5; no clear D. Per the germline V gene, CDR1 is SGHNT and CDR2 is YENEEA. V shed 2 bases and J shed 4 bases, with 8 bases lying between them. This CDR3 region has 13 residues. CDR3 amino acids: CASSLYPRETQYF. In DNA, the CDR3 is TGTGCCAGCAGCTTATACCCTCGAGAGACCCAGTACTTC.

This clone was observed a handful of times. The chain links TRBV6-1 to TRBJ2-1, with D unresolved. The V gene's germline CDR1 is MNHNS and CDR2 SASEGT. With 3 bases removed from V and 6 bases from J, the gap between germline ends came to 6 bases. CDR3 length equals 12 residues. In nucleotides, the CDR3 is TGTGCCAGCAGTGAGGGCGCCAATGAGCAGTTCTTC. Amino acids: CASSEGANEQFF.

The chain is built from TRBV7-9 and TRBJ2-7; TRBD1 matches 7 bases. The CDR3 loop spans 14 amino acids. Trimming at V came to 10 bases and at J to 6 bases, leaving 15 bases not matched to a gene. The germline V gene encodes CDR1 SEHNR and CDR2 FQNEAQ (reference sequence). This chain's CDR3 is CATQGGRDPLEQYF. DNA of the CDR3: TGTGCCACCCAAGGGGGCAGGGACCCCCTCGAGCAGTACTTC.

This sequence joins TRBV10-3 and TRBJ1-1, with D possibly TRBD1 on 5 matching bases. V lost 3 bases to trimming and J lost 6 bases, with 14 bases between them. The CDR3 is made up of 14 amino acids. Germline assignment: CDR1 ENHRY and CDR2 SYGVKD. The CDR3 DNA reads TGTGCCATCAGTGATCCGACAGTTAGTGCTGAAGCTTTCTTT. Residues: CAISDPTVSAEAFF.

The J gene is TRBJ2-6, the V gene TRBV5-1; 9 nucleotides align to TRBD1. The CDR3 spans 17 residues. Germline CDR1 SGHRS, CDR2 YFSETQ. Trimming cost V 6 bases and J 4 bases; bases outside gene matches: 11. This CDR3 is CASNTGTGITGANVLTF. CDR3 bases: TGCGCCAGCAACACCGGGACAGGGATAACCGGGGCCAACGTCCTGACTTTC.

This clone occurred a few times. This chain uses TRBV2 with TRBJ1-2; tentative D call: TRBD1 (6 bases). The germline V gene encodes CDR1 SNHLY and CDR2 FYNNEI. There are 14 residues in the CDR3. Trimming removed 6 bases at V and 3 bases at J, with 14 bases between. CDR3 in DNA: TGTGCCAGCAGGCTCACAGGGTACGACTATGGCTACACCTTC. Protein: CASRLTGYDYGYTF.

The V gene is TRBV4-1, the J gene TRBJ2-7; 9 nucleotides match TRBD1. CDR1 and CDR2 (germline): MGHRA, YSYEKL. V dropped 1 base and J dropped 6; count of bases not matched to a gene: 7. The CDR3 is 15 residues long. CDR3 region: CASSQARDRAFEQYF. CDR3 in DNA: TGCGCCAGCAGCCAAGCCCGGGACAGGGCGTTCGAGCAGTACTTC.

This clone has a single count. The chain employs TRBV7-9 and TRBJ1-1; D is perhaps TRBD1 (5 bases). Germline V CDR1 and CDR2: SEHNR, FQNEAQ (reference sequence). V was shortened by 2 bases and J by 8 bases, with 12 bases between the two germline ends. The CDR3 consists of 13 residues. The CDR3 here is CASSLIGDPEAFF. The CDR3, as DNA: TGTGCCAGCAGCTTAATCGGGGACCCAGAAGCTTTCTTT.

This chain connects TRBV5-1 to TRBJ2-4; D is possibly TRBD1 or TRBD2 (5 bases each). From germline, CDR1 is SGHRS and CDR2 YFSETQ. V lost 4 bases, J lost 0 bases, and 11 bases lay in between. This CDR3 is built from 15 residues. As DNA, the CDR3 is TGCGCCAGCAGCATAGGGGCGGGAGCCAAAAACATTCAGTACTTC. This encodes CASSIGAGAKNIQYF.

The chain couples TRBV5-1 to TRBJ2-1; 7 bases are a match to TRBD1. J was trimmed by 6 bases and V by 0 bases; bases with no gene match: 3. There are 14 residues in the CDR3. The germline V gene has CDR1 SGHRS and CDR2 YFSETQ. CDR3 in amino acids: CASSLGQGSNEQFF. The CDR3 DNA is TGCGCCAGCAGCTTGGGACAGGGCAGCAATGAGCAGTTCTTC.

The J gene is TRBJ2-7, the V gene TRBV7-6; possibly TRBD1 for D (6 bases). CDR1 SGHVS and CDR2 FNYEAQ come from the germline V gene. The length of the CDR3 is 13 residues. The V and J ends lost 6 bases and 0 bases respectively, with 9 bases between them. The CDR3 is CASRDSLSYEQYF. The CDR3 bases are TGTGCCAGCAGGGACAGCCTCTCCTACGAGCAGTACTTC.

The chain uses TRBV7-6 and TRBJ2-1; D assignment may be TRBD1 or TRBD2 (5 bases each). Germline V CDR1 and CDR2: SGHVS, FNYEAQ. The CDR3 has 15 amino acids. V lost 5 bases, J lost 0 bases, and 11 bases lay in between. Here the CDR3 reads CASSEGTDSYNEQFF. In DNA, the CDR3 is TGTGCCAGCAGCGAAGGGACGGACTCCTACAATGAGCAGTTCTTC.

The chain carries TRBV6-1 and TRBJ1-2, with no clear D. The V end was cut by 3 bases, the J end by 7 bases, with 15 bases between. The CDR3 totals 14 residues. Germline V gene data show CDR1 as MNHNS and CDR2 as SASEGT. This CDR3 reads CASSEVPGEGGYTF. The CDR3 DNA sequence: TGTGCCAGCAGTGAGGTTCCTGGGGAGGGTGGCTACACCTTC.

A single count supports this clone. CDR3 sequence reads: CASSLGQGFSGNTIYF. CDR3 nucleotide sequence: TGTGCCAGCAGCTTGGGGCAGGGCTTCTCTGGAAACACCATATATTTT. V is TRBV5-5 and J is TRBJ1-3, with a weak D call TRBD1 (5 bases). The V end was cut by 0 bases, the J end by 0 bases, with 10 bases between. CDR3 size: 16 residues. The germline CDR1 and CDR2 sequences are SGHKS and YYEKEE (reference sequence).

CDR3 in amino acids: CASSGQGYGYTF. CDR3 in DNA: TGTGCCAGCAGTGGACAGGGGTATGGCTACACCTTC. The chain combines TRBV6-5 with TRBJ1-2, with TRBD1 matching over 9 bases. CDR1 MNHEY and CDR2 SVGAGI come from the germline V gene. V shed 5 bases and J 5 bases; nucleotides not matched to a gene: 0. This CDR3 contains 12 residues.

The chain employs TRBV27 and TRBJ2-3, with D possibly TRBD1 on 6 matching bases. V shed 5 bases and J shed 0 bases, with 15 bases lying between them. Germline lookup yields CDR1 MNHEY and CDR2 SMNVEV (reference sequence). The CDR3 totals 16 residues. The CDR3 nucleotides are TGTGCCAGCAGTCCCTCCCTGAGGGGGAGCACAGATACGCAGTATTTT. Translating gives CASSPSLRGSTDTQYF.

The rearrangement uses TRBV27 and TRBJ2-1, with D perhaps matching TRBD1 (6 bases). The ends were cut back, 3 bases at V and 6 bases at J, with 12 bases in the middle. Germline lookup yields CDR1 MNHEY and CDR2 SMNVEV (reference sequence). The CDR3 is 14 amino acids. CDR3 in amino acids: CASSFLDRLNEQFF. CDR3 sequence (DNA): TGTGCCAGCAGTTTTTTGGACAGACTCAATGAGCAGTTCTTC.

This chain links TRBV5-1 with TRBJ2-7; 11 bases map to TRBD2. Germline CDR1 SGHRS, CDR2 YFSETQ. The CDR3 loop spans 16 amino acids. J lost 5 bases, V lost 0 bases, and 7 bases had no gene match. The CDR3 sequence: CASSLVMGLAVDEQYF. CDR3 in DNA: TGCGCCAGCAGCTTGGTTATGGGACTAGCGGTGGACGAGCAGTACTTC.

In the case of this clone: This sample includes further DNA sequences coding for the same CDR3. The chain joins TRBV18 to TRBJ2-7; TRBD2 aligns across 9 bases. V was clipped by 3 bases and J by 4 bases; unmatched bases: 7. Per the germline V gene, CDR1 is KGHSH and CDR2 is LQKENI. The CDR3 sequence is 15 residues long. CDR3 amino acids: CASSPAGGPSYEQYF. The CDR3 DNA follows: TGTGCCAGCTCACCCGCGGGGGGGCCCTCTTACGAGCAGTACTTC.

The rearrangement joins TRBV25-1 to TRBJ2-7; maybe TRBD1 (7 bases). The V and J ends lost 7 bases and 0 bases respectively, with 13 bases between them. The germline gives CDR1 MGHDK, CDR2 SYGVNS. This CDR3 has 14 residues. CDR3 nucleotides: TGTGCCAGCATGGAGGGGGCCAGCTCCTACGAGCAGTACTTC. Translating it yields CASMEGASSYEQYF.

J is TRBJ1-2 and V is TRBV9; D unresolved. Germline assignment: CDR1 SGDLS and CDR2 YYNGEE. This CDR3 region has 13 residues. V lost 2 bases and J 5 bases, leaving 10 bases between the germline ends. DNA for the CDR3: TGTGCCAGCAGCGTGGGTCCACCGTATGGCTACACCTTC. Encoded protein: CASSVGPPYGYTF.

CDR3 residues: CASSVSPDYEQYF. DNA for the CDR3: TGCGCCAGCAGCGTAAGCCCAGATTACGAGCAGTACTTC. This chain joins TRBV5-1 and TRBJ2-7; D ambiguous. The V gene lost 4 bases and the J gene lost 4 bases, with 12 bases spanning the gap. The CDR3 contains 13 residues. Germline-derived CDR1 and CDR2 are SGHRS and YFSETQ.

CDR3 in DNA: TGCGCCAGCAGCTTGGGGCTAGCGGGGCAGGGCACCGGGGAGCTGTTTTTT. Amino acid sequence: CASSLGLAGQGTGELFF. The gene calls are TRBV5-1 and TRBJ2-2; 9 bases are shared with TRBD2. J gave up 4 bases and V 0 bases, and 7 bases lay outside the gene matches. The CDR3 totals 17 residues. Germline values: CDR1 SGHRS, CDR2 YFSETQ. Variable domain in full (rest from reference TRBV5-1 and TRBJ2-2): KAGVTQTPRYLIKTRGQQVTLSCSPISGHRSVSWYQQTPGQGLQFLFEYFSETQRNKGNFPGRFSGRQFSNSRSEMNVSTLELGDSALYLCASSLGLAGQGTGELFFGEGSRLTVL.